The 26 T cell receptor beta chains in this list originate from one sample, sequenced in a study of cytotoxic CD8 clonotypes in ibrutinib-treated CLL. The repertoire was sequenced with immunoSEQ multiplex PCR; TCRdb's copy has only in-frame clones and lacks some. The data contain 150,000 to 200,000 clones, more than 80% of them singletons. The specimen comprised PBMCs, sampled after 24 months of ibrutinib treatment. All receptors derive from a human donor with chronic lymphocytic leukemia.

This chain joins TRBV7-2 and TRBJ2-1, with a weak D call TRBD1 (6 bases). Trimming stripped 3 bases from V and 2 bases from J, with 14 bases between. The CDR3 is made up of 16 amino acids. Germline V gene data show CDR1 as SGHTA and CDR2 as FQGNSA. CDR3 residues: CASSFTGTSPYNEQFF. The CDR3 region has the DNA TGTGCCAGCAGCTTTACAGGGACCTCCCCCTACAATGAGCAGTTCTTC.

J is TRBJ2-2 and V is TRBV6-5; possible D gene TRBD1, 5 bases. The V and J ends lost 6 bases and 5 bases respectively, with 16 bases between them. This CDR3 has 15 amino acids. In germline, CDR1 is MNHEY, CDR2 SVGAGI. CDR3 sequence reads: CASSPRTFSTGELFF. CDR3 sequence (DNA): TGTGCCAGCAGCCCCAGGACATTCTCAACCGGGGAGCTGTTTTTT.

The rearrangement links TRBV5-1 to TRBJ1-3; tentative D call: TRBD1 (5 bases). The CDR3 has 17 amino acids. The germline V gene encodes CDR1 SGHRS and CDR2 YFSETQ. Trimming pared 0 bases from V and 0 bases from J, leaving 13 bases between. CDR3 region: CASSLEFLGGSGNTIYF. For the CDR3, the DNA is TGCGCCAGCAGCTTGGAGTTCTTGGGGGGCTCTGGAAACACCATATATTTT.

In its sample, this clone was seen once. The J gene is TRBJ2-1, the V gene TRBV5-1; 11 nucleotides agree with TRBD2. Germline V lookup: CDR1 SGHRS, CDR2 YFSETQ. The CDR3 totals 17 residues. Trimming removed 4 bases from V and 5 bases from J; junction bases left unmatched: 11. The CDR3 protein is CASSLAATSGGDNEQFF. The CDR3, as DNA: TGCGCCAGCAGCCTGGCCGCCACTAGCGGGGGAGACAATGAGCAGTTCTTC.

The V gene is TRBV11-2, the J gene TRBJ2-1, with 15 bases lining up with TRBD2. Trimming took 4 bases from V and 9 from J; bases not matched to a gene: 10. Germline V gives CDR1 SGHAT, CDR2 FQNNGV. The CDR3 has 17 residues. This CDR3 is CASSSRTSGRAGVEQFF. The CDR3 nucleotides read TGTGCCAGCAGCTCGCGGACTAGCGGGAGGGCCGGGGTTGAGCAGTTCTTC.

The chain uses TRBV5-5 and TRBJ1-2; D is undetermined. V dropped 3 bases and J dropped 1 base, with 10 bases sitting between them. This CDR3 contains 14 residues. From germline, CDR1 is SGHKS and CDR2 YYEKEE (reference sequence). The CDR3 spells CASSSTSGNYGYTF. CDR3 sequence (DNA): TGTGCCAGCAGCTCCACCTCGGGTAACTATGGCTACACCTTC.

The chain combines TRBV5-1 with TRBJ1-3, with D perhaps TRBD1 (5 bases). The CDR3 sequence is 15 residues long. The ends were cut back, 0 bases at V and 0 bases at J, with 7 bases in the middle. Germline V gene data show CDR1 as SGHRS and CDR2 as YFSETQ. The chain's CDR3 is CASSLEGSSGNTIYF. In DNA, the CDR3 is TGCGCCAGCAGCTTGGAGGGGTCCTCTGGAAACACCATATATTTT.

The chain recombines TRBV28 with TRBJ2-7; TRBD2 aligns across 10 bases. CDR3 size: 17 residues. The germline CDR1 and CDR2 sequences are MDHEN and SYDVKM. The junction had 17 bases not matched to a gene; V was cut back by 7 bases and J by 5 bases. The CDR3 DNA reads TGTGCCAGCACCCTTGCCGGGAGCGGGAGGGCCGGGGACGAGCAGTACTTC. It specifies CASTLAGSGRAGDEQYF.

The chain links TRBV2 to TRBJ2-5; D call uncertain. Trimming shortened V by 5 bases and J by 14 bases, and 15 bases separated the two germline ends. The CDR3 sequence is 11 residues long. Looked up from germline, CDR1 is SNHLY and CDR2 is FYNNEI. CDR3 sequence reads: CASSPSDVAYF. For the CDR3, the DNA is TGTGCCAGCAGTCCCTCCGACGTCGCCTACTTC.

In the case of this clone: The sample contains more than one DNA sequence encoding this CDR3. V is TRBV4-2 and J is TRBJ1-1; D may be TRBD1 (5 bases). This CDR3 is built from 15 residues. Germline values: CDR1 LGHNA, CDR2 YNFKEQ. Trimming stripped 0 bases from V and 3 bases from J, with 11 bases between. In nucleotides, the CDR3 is TGTGCCAGCAGCCAAGATATCGGGGGGTACACTGAAGCTTTCTTT. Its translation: CASSQDIGGYTEAFF.

The CDR3 sequence: CASSFSGTSGGDWTQYF. CDR3 bases: TGTGCCAGCAGCTTCTCCGGGACTAGCGGGGGGGATTGGACGCAGTATTTT. The chain couples TRBV11-1 to TRBJ2-3; TRBD2 matches 16 bases. CDR1 is SGHAT and CDR2 is FQDESV in the germline V gene (reference sequence). V shed 3 bases, J shed 9 bases, and the junction held 9 bases outside the gene matches. This CDR3 contains 17 residues.

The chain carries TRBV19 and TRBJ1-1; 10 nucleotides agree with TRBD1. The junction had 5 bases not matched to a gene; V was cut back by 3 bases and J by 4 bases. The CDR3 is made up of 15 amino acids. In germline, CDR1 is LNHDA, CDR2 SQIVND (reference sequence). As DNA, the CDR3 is TGTGCCAGTAGTATTCGCGACAGGGGGCGCACTGAAGCTTTCTTT. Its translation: CASSIRDRGRTEAFF.

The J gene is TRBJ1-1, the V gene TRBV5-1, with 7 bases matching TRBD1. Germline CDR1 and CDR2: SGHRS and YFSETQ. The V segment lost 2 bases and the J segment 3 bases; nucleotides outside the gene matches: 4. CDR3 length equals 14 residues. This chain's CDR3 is CASSFRGQDTEAFF. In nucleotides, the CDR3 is TGCGCCAGCAGCTTTAGGGGGCAGGACACTGAAGCTTTCTTT.

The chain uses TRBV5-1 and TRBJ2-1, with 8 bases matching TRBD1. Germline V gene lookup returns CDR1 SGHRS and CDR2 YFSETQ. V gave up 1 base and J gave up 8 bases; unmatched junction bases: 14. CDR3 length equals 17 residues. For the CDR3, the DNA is TGCGCCAGCAGCTTGTGGACAGGGATCAGTAAAGTCGATGAGCAGTTCTTC. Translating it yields CASSLWTGISKVDEQFF. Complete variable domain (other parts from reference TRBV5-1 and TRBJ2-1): KAGVTQTPRYLIKTRGQQVTLSCSPISGHRSVSWYQQTPGQGLQFLFEYFSETQRNKGNFPGRFSGRQFSNSRSEMNVSTLELGDSALYLCASSLWTGISKVDEQFFGPGTRLTVL.

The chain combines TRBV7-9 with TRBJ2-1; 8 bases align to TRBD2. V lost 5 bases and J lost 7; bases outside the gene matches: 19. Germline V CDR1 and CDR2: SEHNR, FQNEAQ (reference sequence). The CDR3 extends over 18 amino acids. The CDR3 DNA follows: TGTGCCAGCAGCGCCAGCGTAGGAAGCGGGGGTGCTTGGAATGAGCAGTTCTTC. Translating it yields CASSASVGSGGAWNEQFF.

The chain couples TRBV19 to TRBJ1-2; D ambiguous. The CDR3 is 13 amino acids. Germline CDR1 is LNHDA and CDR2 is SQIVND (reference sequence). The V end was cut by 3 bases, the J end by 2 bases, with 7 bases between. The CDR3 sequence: CASSMNGNYGYTF. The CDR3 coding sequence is TGTGCCAGTAGTATGAACGGGAACTATGGCTACACCTTC.

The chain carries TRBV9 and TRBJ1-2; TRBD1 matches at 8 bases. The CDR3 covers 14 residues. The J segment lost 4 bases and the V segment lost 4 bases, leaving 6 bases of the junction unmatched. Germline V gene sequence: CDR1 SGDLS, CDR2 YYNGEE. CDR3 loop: CASSPETGGYGYTF. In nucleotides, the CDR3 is TGTGCCAGCAGCCCTGAAACAGGGGGCTATGGCTACACCTTC.

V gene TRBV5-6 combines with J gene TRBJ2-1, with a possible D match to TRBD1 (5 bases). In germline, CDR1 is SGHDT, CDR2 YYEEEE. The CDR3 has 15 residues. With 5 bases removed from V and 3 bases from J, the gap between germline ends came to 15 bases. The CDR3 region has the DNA TGTGCCAGCAGGTCAGGGTCCACCTACTACAATGAGCAGTTCTTC. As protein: CASRSGSTYYNEQFF.

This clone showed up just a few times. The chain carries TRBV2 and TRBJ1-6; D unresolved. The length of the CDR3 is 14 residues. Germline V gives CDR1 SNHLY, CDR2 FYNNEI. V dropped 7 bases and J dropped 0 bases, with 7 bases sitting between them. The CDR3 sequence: CASKASSYNSPLHF. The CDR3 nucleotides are TGTGCCAGCAAGGCCAGCTCCTATAATTCACCCCTCCACTTT.

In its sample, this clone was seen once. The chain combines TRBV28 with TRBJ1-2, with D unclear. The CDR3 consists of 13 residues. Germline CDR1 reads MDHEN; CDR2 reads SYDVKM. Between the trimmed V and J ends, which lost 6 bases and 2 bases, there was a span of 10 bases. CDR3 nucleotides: TGTGCCAGCAGAGTTAACAAGAACTATGGCTACACCTTC. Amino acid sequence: CASRVNKNYGYTF.

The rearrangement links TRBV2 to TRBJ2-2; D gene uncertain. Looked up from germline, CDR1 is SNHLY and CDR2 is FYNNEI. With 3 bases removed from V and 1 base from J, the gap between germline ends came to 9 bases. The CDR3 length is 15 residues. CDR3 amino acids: CASSDTPVNTGELFF. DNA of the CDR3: TGTGCCAGCAGTGATACCCCCGTGAACACCGGGGAGCTGTTTTTT.

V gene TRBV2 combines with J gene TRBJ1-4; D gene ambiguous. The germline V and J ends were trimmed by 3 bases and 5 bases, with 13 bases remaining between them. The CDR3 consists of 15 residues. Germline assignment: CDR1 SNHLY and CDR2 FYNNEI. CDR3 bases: TGTGCCAGCAGTGATGAGGGCCTGAGAAATGAAAAACTGTTTTTT. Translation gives CASSDEGLRNEKLFF.

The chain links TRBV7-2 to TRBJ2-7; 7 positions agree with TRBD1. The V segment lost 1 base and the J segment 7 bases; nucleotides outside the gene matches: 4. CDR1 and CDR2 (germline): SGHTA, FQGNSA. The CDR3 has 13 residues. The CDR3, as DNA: TGTGCCAGCAGCTTAGGGGACAGCAAGGAGCAGTACTTC. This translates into CASSLGDSKEQYF.

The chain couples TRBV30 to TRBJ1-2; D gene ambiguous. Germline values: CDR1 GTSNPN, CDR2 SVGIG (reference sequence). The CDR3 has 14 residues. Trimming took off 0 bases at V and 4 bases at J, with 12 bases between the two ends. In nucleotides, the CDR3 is TGTGCCTGGAGTGTACAATCTGTCGGCTATGGCTACACCTTC. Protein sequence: CAWSVQSVGYGYTF.

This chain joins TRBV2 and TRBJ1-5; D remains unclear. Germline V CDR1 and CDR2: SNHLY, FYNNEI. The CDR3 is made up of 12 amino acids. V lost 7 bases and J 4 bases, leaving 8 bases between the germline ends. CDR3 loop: CASTLGNQPQHF. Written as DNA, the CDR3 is TGTGCCAGCACGTTGGGGAATCAGCCCCAGCATTTT.

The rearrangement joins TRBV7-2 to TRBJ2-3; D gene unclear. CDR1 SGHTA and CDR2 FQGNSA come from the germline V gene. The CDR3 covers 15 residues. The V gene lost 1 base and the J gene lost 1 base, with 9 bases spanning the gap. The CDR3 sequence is CASSLEGYRTDTQYF. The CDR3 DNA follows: TGTGCCAGCAGCTTAGAGGGCTACCGCACAGATACGCAGTATTTT. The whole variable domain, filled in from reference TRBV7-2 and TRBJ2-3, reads GAGVSQSPSNKVTEKGKDVELRCDPISGHTALYWYRQSLGQGLEFLIYFQGNSAPDKSGLPSDRFSAERTGGSVSTLTIQRTQQEDSAVYLCASSLEGYRTDTQYFGPGTRLTVL.